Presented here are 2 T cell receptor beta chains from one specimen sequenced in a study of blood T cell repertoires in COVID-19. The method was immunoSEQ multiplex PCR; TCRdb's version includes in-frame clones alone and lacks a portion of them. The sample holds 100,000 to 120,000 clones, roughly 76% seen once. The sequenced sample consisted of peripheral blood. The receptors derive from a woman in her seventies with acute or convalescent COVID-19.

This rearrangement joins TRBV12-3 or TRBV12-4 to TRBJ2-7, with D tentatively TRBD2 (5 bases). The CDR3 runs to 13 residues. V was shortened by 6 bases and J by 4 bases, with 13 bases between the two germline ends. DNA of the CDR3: TGTGCCAGCAGACTCGCCGGGATGTACGAGCAGTACTTC. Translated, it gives CASRLAGMYEQYF.

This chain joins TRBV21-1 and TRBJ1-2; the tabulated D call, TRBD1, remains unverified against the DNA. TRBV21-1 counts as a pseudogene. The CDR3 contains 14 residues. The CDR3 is CASSKTYRGDGYTF. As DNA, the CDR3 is TGTGCCAGCAGCAAAACGTACAGGGGGGATGGCTACACCTTC.